This T cell receptor (beta chain) originates from a study of naive and memory T cell subsets. Treatment reported: skin biopsy from PPD injection site in Mantoux-positive individual. A UMI-containing oligonucleotide was joined by 3' ligation to the TCR cDNA template. The SP2 primer and nested alpha and beta constant region primers amplified ligated cDNA in four rounds. Each CDR3 protein gets one entry after TCRdb re-called the UMI-ligation and nested PCR reads with MiXCR. The sample shows around 25,000 distinct CDR3 sequences, roughly 5.5% of them seen only once. V gave up 6 bases and J gave up 0 bases; unmatched junction bases: 4. Germline loops: CDR1 LNHDA, CDR2 SQIVND (reference sequence). The length of the CDR3 is 15 residues. Many counts were recorded for this clonotype.

The chain has TRBV19 and TRBJ2-1, with 8 bases fitting TRBD2. The TCR comes from an adult in good health. The specimen was skin, collected from a tuberculin skin test site. DNA for the CDR3: TGTGCCAGTAGCCCTCTAGCGGGCTCCTACAATGAGCAGTTCTTC. It is translated as CASSPLAGSYNEQFF.